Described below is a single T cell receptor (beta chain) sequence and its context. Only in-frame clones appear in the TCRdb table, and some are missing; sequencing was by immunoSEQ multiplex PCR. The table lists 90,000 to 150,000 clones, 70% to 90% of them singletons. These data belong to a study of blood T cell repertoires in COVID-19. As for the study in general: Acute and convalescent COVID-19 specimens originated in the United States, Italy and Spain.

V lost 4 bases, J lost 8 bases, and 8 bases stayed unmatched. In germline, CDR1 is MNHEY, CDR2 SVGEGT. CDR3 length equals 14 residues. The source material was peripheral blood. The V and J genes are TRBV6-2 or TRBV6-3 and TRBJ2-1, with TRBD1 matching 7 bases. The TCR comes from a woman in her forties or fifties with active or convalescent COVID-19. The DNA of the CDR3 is TGTGCCAGCAGTTCCTCACGACAGGGCCATGAGCAGTTCTTC. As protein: CASSSSRQGHEQFF.